This entry lists 19 T cell receptor beta chains sequenced from one sample in a study of CD8+ T cells in alopecia areata. Sequencing templates came from extracted RNA that was reverse transcribed into cDNA. Sequencing used immunoSEQ multiplex PCR; TCRdb keeps in-frame clones, though not all of them. The table shows 130,000 to 150,000 clones, with 40% to 65% occurring only once. This specimen consisted of CD4+ T cells sorted from blood, obtained at week 0. These receptors all come from a human donor with alopecia areata.

The gene calls are TRBV28 and TRBJ2-4, with D perhaps matching TRBD1 (6 bases). Trimming pared 8 bases from V and 0 bases from J, leaving 8 bases between. This CDR3 spans 13 amino acids. Germline CDR1 and CDR2: MDHEN and SYDVKM. CDR3 DNA: TGTGCCAGCTGGGGACAAGCCAAAAACATTCAGTACTTC. Translated: CASWGQAKNIQYF.

The rearrangement uses TRBV6-6 and TRBJ1-3, with D hard to call. This CDR3 comprises 14 residues. V gave up 5 bases and J gave up 7 bases, with 15 bases separating them. Germline V lookup: CDR1 MNHNY, CDR2 SVGAGI (reference sequence). In DNA form, the CDR3 reads TGTGCCAGCAGTCAGGACGCTGCCGGCAACACCATATATTTT. Protein product: CASSQDAAGNTIYF.

CDR3 residues: CSVEDSGSNYGYTF. The CDR3 coding sequence is TGCAGCGTTGAAGACTCGGGCAGCAACTATGGCTACACCTTC. The J gene is TRBJ1-2, the V gene TRBV29-1; D is unresolved. Trimming shortened V by 0 bases and J by 2 bases, and 10 bases separated the two germline ends. Germline values: CDR1 SQVTM, CDR2 ANQGSEA. This CDR3 has 14 residues.

This clone turned up a few times. Other DNA sequences from this sample encode an identical CDR3 as well. J is TRBJ2-3 and V is TRBV5-1; the D gene could be TRBD1 or TRBD2 (5 bases each). Germline V gene data show CDR1 as SGHRS and CDR2 as YFSETQ. This CDR3 spans 14 amino acids. V lost 2 bases and J lost 2, with 9 bases in between. Here the CDR3 DNA reads TGCGCCAGCAGCTTTGGGGGAGCCACAGATACGCAGTATTTT. Protein: CASSFGGATDTQYF.

CDR3: CASSPSISRAYNEQFF. The CDR3 bases are TGCGCCAGCAGCCCCTCCATTAGCAGGGCCTACAATGAGCAGTTCTTC. The rearrangement links TRBV4-1 to TRBJ2-1; TRBD1 might be the D (5 bases). CDR3 size: 16 residues. Deletions cut 4 bases from V and 2 bases from J, with 15 bases between. Germline V CDR1 and CDR2: MGHRA, YSYEKL.

In its sample, this clone was seen a few times. The J gene is TRBJ1-5, the V gene TRBV6-1; D is unresolved. The V end was cut by 4 bases, the J end by 0 bases, with 10 bases between. The V gene's germline CDR1 is MNHNS and CDR2 SASEGT. The length of the CDR3 is 15 residues. The CDR3 DNA reads TGTGCCAGCAGTGGGGAGTTCGCTAGCAATCAGCCCCAGCATTTT. Its protein product is CASSGEFASNQPQHF.

The genes are TRBV15 and TRBJ2-3, with D uncertain. The CDR3 totals 13 residues. Germline V CDR1 and CDR2: LNHNV, YYDKDF (reference sequence). Trimming stripped 1 base from V and 2 bases from J, with 4 bases between. The CDR3 nucleotides are TGTGCCACCAGCAGAGGTACCACAGATACGCAGTATTTT. This sequence encodes CATSRGTTDTQYF.

This chain links TRBV30 with TRBJ1-2, with D maybe TRBD1 (5 bases). This CDR3 is 12 amino acids long. Per the germline V gene, CDR1 is GTSNPN and CDR2 is SVGIG (reference sequence). Trimming left V 8 bases short and J 8 bases short, with 18 bases between. The CDR3 DNA reads TGTGCCATAGGACGCCCGGGGGACGGCTACACCTTC. Residues: CAIGRPGDGYTF.

This clone was seen a handful of times. The rearrangement links TRBV7-9 to TRBJ1-5, with TRBD1 matching 7 bases. J lost 6 bases, V lost 4 bases, and 12 bases had no gene match. The CDR3 contains 16 residues. CDR1 and CDR2 (germline): SEHNR, FQNEAQ (reference sequence). The CDR3 region has the DNA TGTGCCAGCAGCTCCCTGACAGGGAGTAGGGGTCAGCCCCAGCATTTT. It is translated as CASSSLTGSRGQPQHF.

The gene calls are TRBV29-1 and TRBJ2-5; possibly TRBD2 for D (6 bases). The CDR3 consists of 12 residues. With 7 bases removed from V and 3 bases from J, the gap between germline ends came to 12 bases. Germline V gene data show CDR1 as SQVTM and CDR2 as ANQGSEA. The CDR3 here is CSGGEPEETQYF. For the CDR3, the DNA is TGCAGCGGGGGGGAACCCGAAGAGACCCAGTACTTC.

The chain uses TRBV19 and TRBJ1-5; TRBD1 matches at 10 bases. This CDR3 has 16 amino acids. Germline-derived CDR1 and CDR2 are LNHDA and SQIVND (reference sequence). J gave up 9 bases and V 5 bases, and 13 bases lay outside the gene matches. CDR3 nucleotides: TGTGCCAGTAGTCCGCGGACAGGGGGTTTGGTAGGGCCCCAGCATTTT. Amino acid sequence: CASSPRTGGLVGPQHF.

The J gene is TRBJ2-1, the V gene TRBV19, with D possibly being TRBD1 (6 bases). The germline V gene encodes CDR1 LNHDA and CDR2 SQIVND (reference sequence). The CDR3 totals 15 residues. CDR3 residues: CASEGSRGFYNEQFF. CDR3 bases: TGTGCTTCCGAAGGGAGCAGGGGTTTTTACAATGAGCAGTTCTTC.

The V call is TRBV2, the J call TRBJ1-2, with no clear D. Germline V CDR1 and CDR2: SNHLY, FYNNEI. V was clipped by 7 bases and J by 3 bases, with 21 bases between them. The CDR3 loop spans 16 amino acids. The chain's CDR3 is CASISEFYDLYYGYTF. CDR3 nucleotide sequence: TGTGCCAGCATTTCGGAATTCTACGACCTGTACTATGGCTACACCTTC.

The chain combines TRBV11-2 with TRBJ2-1; D is unclear. V was pared by 4 bases and J by 5 bases, with 9 bases between. The CDR3 extends over 13 amino acids. Per the germline V gene, CDR1 is SGHAT and CDR2 is FQNNGV. The DNA of the CDR3 is TGTGCCAGCAGCTCCCGGATAGACAATGAGCAGTTCTTC. Translated, it gives CASSSRIDNEQFF.

This clone occurred a few times. This sequence joins TRBV18 and TRBJ2-1, with a tentative D call TRBD1 (6 bases). V was trimmed by 3 bases and J by 6 bases, leaving 15 bases between them. There are 15 residues in the CDR3. Germline V CDR1 and CDR2: KGHSH, LQKENI. This chain's CDR3 is CASSPQGPMVNEQFF. DNA of the CDR3: TGTGCCAGCTCACCTCAGGGGCCAATGGTCAATGAGCAGTTCTTC.

This clone was detected only once. The gene calls are TRBV5-1 and TRBJ2-1; weak D call: TRBD2 (5 bases). Germline V gene lookup returns CDR1 SGHRS and CDR2 YFSETQ. The CDR3 covers 14 residues. Trimming took 4 bases from V and 0 from J, leaving 8 bases between them. CDR3 DNA: TGCGCCAGCAGCGGTACTAGCTCCTACAATGAGCAGTTCTTC. Translation gives CASSGTSSYNEQFF.

The rearrangement links TRBV30 to TRBJ1-1, with a possible D match to TRBD1 (5 bases). Germline loops: CDR1 GTSNPN, CDR2 SVGIG (reference sequence). Trimming stripped 4 bases from V and 5 bases from J, with 14 bases between. CDR3 length equals 13 residues. The CDR3 bases are TGTGCCTGGATTGGCCTCAGGGTGACTGAAGCTTTCTTT. Amino acid sequence: CAWIGLRVTEAFF. Drawing the rest from reference TRBV30 and TRBJ1-1, the complete variable domain is SQTIHQWPATLVQPVGSPLSLECTVEGTSNPNLYWYRQAAGRGLQLLFYSVGIGQISSEVPQNLSASRPQDRQFILSSKKLLLSDSGFYLCAWIGLRVTEAFFGQGTRLTVV.

The chain links TRBV5-1 to TRBJ1-2, with D possibly TRBD1 on 5 matching bases. The germline V gene encodes CDR1 SGHRS and CDR2 YFSETQ. The V end was cut by 4 bases, the J end by 5 bases, with 9 bases between. The CDR3 spans 12 residues. CDR3 in amino acids: CASSIDRYGYTF. CDR3 DNA: TGCGCCAGCAGCATTGACAGATATGGCTACACCTTC.

This clone was counted a few times. In DNA, the CDR3 is TGTGCCAGCAGTGGCCGACTAGGTTTAAACGAGCAGTACTTC. It translates to CASSGRLGLNEQYF. The rearrangement uses TRBV27 and TRBJ2-7, with a weak D call TRBD2 (6 bases). The V end was cut by 5 bases, the J end by 5 bases, with 16 bases between. The CDR3 sequence is 14 residues long. Germline CDR1 reads MNHEY; CDR2 reads SMNVEV (reference sequence).